The entry that follows covers one T cell receptor beta chain sequence. The junction and the germline gene differ at one end; a read error may be behind it. Per the germline V gene, CDR1 is SGHAT and CDR2 is FQNNGV. The CDR3 has 15 residues. The sample belongs to a study of tumor-infiltrating lymphocytes in primary liver carcinoma. Looking at the study overall: Patients diagnosed with primary liver carcinoma received treatment through surgical resection.

The template, roughly 510 ng total RNA, yielded TCR beta cDNA made with a constant-region primer. Libraries for TCR beta were built through three nested multiplex PCR rounds, which together made up a slightly modified ARM-PCR procedure. Amplification in the first two PCR rounds was performed using TRBV1-TRBV30 forward primers and a C-beta reverse primer for 9 to 11 cycles each. A single record per CDR3 protein comes from TCRdb applying MiXCR to the multiplex PCR reads. Among approximately 330,000 distinct CDR3 sequences listed, about two thirds were seen once. Blood RNA came from unsorted whole blood; germline DNA was also extracted.

The receptor comes from a man between 35 and 55 years old with primary liver carcinoma and hepatitis B virus infection. Sequencing was performed on peripheral blood. The chain couples TRBV11-2 to TRBJ2-5; D perhaps matches TRBD2 (5 bases). Here the CDR3 reads CVSSRRESIPGTQYF. CDR3 bases: TGTGTCAGCAGCAGACGGGAATCTATACCGGGGACCCAGTACTTC.